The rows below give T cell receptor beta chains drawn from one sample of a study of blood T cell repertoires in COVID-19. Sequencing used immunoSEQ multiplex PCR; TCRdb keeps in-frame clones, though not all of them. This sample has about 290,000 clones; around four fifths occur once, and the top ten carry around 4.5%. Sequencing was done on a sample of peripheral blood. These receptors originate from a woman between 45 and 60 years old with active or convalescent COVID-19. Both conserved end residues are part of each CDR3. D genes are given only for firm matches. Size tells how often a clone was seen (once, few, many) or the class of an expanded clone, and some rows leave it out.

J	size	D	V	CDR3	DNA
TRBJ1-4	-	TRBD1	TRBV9	CASSTSGQADEKLFF	TGTGCCAGCAGCACGTCGGGACAGGCCGATGAAAAACTGTTTTTT
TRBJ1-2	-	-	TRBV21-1	CASGGIYGYTF	TGTGCCAGCGGCGGGATCTATGGCTACACCTTC
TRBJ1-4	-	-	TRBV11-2	CASSPKDSTNEKLFF	TGTGCCAGCAGCCCGAAGGACAGTACTAATGAAAAACTGTTTTTT
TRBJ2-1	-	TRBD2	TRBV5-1	CASSLGPNSGISYNEQFF	TGCGCCAGCAGCTTGGGACCTAATAGCGGGATTTCGTACAATGAGCAGTTCTTC
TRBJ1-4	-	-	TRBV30	CAWNEAGLNEKLFF	TGTGCCTGGAATGAAGCGGGGCTTAATGAAAAACTGTTTTTT
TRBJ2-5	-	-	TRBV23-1	CASRTIQETQYF	TGCGCCAGCAGGACTATCCAAGAGACCCAGTACTTC
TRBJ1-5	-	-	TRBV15	CATSVGGSRQPQHF	TGTGCCACCTCCGTGGGGGGGTCAAGGCAGCCCCAGCATTTT
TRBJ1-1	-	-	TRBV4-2	CASSQGAWQGSTEAFF	TGTGCCAGCAGCCAAGGGGCATGGCAGGGGAGCACTGAAGCTTTCTTT
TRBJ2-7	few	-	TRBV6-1	CASSEGYRAGLSYF	TGTGCCAGCAGTGAAGGTTACCGGGCGGGTCTATCGTACTTC
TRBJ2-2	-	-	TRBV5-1	CASSFRDTTNTGELFF	TGCGCCAGCAGCTTCCGGGACACAACGAACACCGGGGAGCTGTTTTTT
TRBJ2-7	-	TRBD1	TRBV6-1	CASSAGTGDISYEQYF	TGTGCCAGCAGTGCTGGGACAGGGGATATTTCCTACGAGCAGTACTTC
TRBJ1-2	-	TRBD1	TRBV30	CAWSVQGALGYTF	TGTGCCTGGAGTGTACAGGGGGCGCTAGGCTACACCTTC
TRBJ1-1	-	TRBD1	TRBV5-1	CASSSSQGALNTEAFF	TGCGCCAGCAGCTCGTCTCAGGGGGCTCTGAACACTGAAGCTTTCTTT
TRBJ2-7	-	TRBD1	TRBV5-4	CASSLGGGPYEQYF	TGTGCCAGCAGCTTGGGAGGGGGCCCCTACGAGCAGTACTTC
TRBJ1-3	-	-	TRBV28	CASSFLGTSGNTIYF	TGTGCCAGCAGTTTCCTCGGGACATCTGGAAACACCATATATTTT
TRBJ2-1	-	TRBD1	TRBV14	CASSQAGTGIGEQFF	TGTGCCAGCAGCCAAGCCGGGACAGGGATAGGTGAGCAGTTCTTC
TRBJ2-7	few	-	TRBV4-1	CASSQDWGRFEQYF	TGCGCCAGCAGCCAAGATTGGGGCAGATTTGAGCAGTACTTC
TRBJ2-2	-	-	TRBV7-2	CASRRDFSNTGELFF	TGTGCCAGCAGACGGGACTTTTCCAACACCGGGGAGCTGTTTTTT
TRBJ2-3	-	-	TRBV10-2	CASKKGPGGDTQYF	TGCGCCAGCAAAAAGGGCCCCGGGGGAGATACGCAGTATTTT
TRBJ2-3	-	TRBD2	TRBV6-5	CASRPSGAGTDTQYF	TGTGCCAGCAGACCTAGCGGGGCTGGCACAGATACGCAGTATTTT
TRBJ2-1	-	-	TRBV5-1	CASSLLGGHDEQFF	TGCGCCAGCAGCTTACTAGGGGGTCACGATGAGCAGTTCTTC